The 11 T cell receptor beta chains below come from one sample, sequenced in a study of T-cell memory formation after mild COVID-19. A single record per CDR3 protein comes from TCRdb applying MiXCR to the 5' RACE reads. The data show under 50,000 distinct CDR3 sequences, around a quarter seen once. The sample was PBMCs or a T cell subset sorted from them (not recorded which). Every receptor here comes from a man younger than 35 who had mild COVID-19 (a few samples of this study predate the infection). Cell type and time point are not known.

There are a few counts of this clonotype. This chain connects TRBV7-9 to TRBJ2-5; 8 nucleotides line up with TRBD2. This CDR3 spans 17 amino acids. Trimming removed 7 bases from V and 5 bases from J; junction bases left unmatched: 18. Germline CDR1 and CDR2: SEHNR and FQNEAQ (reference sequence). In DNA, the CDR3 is TGTGCCAGCACTCCCCCCCTACCGGGGGGGCTTCAGGAGACCCAGTACTTC. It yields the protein CASTPPLPGGLQETQYF.

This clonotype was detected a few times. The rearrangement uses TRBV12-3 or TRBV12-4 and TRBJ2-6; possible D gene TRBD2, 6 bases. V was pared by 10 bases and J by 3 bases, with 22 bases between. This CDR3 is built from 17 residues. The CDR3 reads CATSNRDSRVGANVLTF. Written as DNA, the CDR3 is TGTGCCACCTCAAACCGGGACTCCCGGGTTGGGGCCAACGTCCTGACTTTC.

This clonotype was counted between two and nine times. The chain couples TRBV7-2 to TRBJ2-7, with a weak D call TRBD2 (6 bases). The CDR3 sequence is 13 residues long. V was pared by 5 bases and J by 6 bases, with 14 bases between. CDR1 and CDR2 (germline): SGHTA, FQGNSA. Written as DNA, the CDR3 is TGTGCCAGCAGCCTCCCCGGGACTCGCGAGCAGTACTTC. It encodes CASSLPGTREQYF.

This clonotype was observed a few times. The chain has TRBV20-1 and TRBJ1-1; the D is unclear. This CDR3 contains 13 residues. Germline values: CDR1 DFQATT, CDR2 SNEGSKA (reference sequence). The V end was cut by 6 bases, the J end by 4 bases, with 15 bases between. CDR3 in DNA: TGCAGTGCCTTTTTCCGAGAGGGCACTGAAGCTTTCTTT. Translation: CSAFFREGTEAFF.

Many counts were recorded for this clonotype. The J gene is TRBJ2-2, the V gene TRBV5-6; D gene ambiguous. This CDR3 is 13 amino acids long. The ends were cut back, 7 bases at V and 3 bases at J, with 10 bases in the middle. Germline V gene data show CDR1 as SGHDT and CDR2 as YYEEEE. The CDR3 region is CASGIIYTGELFF. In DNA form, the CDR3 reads TGTGCCAGCGGGATCATCTACACCGGGGAGCTGTTTTTT.

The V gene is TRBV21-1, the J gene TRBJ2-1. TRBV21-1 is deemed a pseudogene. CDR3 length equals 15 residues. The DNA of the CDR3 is TGTGCCAGCAGCACTTCAGGGATGCCCTACAATGAGCAGTTCTTC. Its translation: CASSTSGMPYNEQFF.

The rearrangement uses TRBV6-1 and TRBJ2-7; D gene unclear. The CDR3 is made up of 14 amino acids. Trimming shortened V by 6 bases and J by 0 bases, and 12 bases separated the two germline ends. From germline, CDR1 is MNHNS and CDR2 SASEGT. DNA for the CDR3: TGTGCCAGCAGCCCCAGGTGGGTCTCCTACGAGCAGTACTTC. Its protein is CASSPRWVSYEQYF.

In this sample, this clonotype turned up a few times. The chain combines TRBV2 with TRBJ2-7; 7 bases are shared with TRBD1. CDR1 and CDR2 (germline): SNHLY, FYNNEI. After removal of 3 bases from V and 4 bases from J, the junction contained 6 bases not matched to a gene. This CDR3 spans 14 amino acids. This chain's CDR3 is CASSDSRTGYEQYV. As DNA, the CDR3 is TGTGCCAGCAGTGACTCCCGGACAGGATACGAGCAGTACGTC.

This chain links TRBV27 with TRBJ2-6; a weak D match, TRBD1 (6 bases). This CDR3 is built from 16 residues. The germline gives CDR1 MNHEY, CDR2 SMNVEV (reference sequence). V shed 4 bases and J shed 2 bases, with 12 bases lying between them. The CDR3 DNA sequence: TGTGCCAGCAGTTCCCTCGACAGGACTGGGGCCAACGTCCTGACTTTC. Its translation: CASSSLDRTGANVLTF.

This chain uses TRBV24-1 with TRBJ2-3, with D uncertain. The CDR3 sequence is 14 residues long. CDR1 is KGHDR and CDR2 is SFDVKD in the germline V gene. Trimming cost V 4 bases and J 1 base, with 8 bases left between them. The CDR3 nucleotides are TGTGCCACCAGTGACATGGATGGCACAGATACGCAGTATTTT. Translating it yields CATSDMDGTDTQYF.

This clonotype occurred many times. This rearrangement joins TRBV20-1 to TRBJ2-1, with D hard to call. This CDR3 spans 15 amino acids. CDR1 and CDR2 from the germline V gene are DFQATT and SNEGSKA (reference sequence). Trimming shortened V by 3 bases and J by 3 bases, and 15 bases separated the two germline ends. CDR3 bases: TGCAGTGCTAGGTTCCAGCCATCCGTCTACAATGAGCAGTTCTTC. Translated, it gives CSARFQPSVYNEQFF.